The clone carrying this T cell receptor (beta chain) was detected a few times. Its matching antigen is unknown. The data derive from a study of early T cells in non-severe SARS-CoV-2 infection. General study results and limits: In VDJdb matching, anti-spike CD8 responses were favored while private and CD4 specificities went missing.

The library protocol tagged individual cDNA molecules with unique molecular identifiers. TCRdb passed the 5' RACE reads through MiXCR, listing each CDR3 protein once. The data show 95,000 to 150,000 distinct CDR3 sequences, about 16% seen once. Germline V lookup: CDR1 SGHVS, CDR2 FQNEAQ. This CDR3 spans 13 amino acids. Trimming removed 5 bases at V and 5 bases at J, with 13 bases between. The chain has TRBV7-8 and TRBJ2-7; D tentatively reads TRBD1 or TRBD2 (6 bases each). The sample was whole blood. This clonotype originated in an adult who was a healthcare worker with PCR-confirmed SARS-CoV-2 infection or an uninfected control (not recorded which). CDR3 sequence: CASSPIGGHEQYF. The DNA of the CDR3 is TGTGCCAGCAGCCCTATCGGGGGCCACGAGCAGTACTTC. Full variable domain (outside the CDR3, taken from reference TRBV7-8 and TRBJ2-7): GAGVSQSPRYKVAKRGQDVALRCDPISGHVSLFWYQQALGQGPEFLTYFQNEAQLDKSGLPSDRFFAERPEGSVSTLKIQRTQQEDSAVYLCASSPIGGHEQYFGPGTRLTVT.